This T cell receptor (beta chain) was sequenced during a study of blood T cell repertoires in COVID-19. Study-level background: The study drew acute and convalescent COVID-19 samples from the United States, Italy and Spain. The analysed material was cDNA or gDNA that came from T cells, B-cell-depleted T cells, or PBMCs.

The germline gives CDR1 WNHNN, CDR2 SYGVQD (reference sequence). Trimming took off 2 bases at V and 5 bases at J, with 7 bases between the two ends. This CDR3 has 14 residues. Authors' methods: Quantification of nucleated cells was approximated via reference gene primer amplification. The protocol was immunoSEQ multiplex PCR, while the TCRdb copy is restricted to in-frame clones and leaves out a portion. That table is the source of V, J and clone size, and D and trimming were worked out from the DNA. This table holds fewer than 50,000 clones, 87% found once. Enrolled during active infection, Seattle patients were then followed longitudinally.

Sample: peripheral blood. The source of this sequence is a man aged 55 to 70 with COVID-19, enrolled during active disease. This chain links TRBV10-1 with TRBJ1-6; D not certain. CDR3 DNA: TGCGCCAGCAGTGAGACAGTGAATAATTCACCCCTCCACTTT. Protein product: CASSETVNNSPLHF.